Below are 20 T cell receptor beta chains sequenced from a single sample in a study of molecular identifiers for immune sequencing clone quantification. TCRdb re-derived calls from the PCR reads in MiXCR, one entry per CDR3 protein. Here the sample spans fewer than 350,000 distinct CDR3 sequences, roughly 24% being singletons. Sequenced sample: naive CD8+ T cells from blood, with Jurkat cell RNA spiked in. Subset here: FACS-sorted CD8+CD4-CCR7+CD45RA+ naive T cells. The receptors shown here come from a human donor in good health. Some libraries in this study had Jurkat cell RNA spiked in.

This chain uses TRBV7-9 with TRBJ2-1, with D unresolved. The CDR3 has 11 amino acids. Trimming shortened V by 5 bases and J by 8 bases, and 7 bases separated the two germline ends. Germline assignment: CDR1 SEHNR and CDR2 FQNEAQ (reference sequence). CDR3 nucleotide sequence: TGTGCCAGCAGCGGAAGGGATGAGCAGTTCTTC. It is translated as CASSGRDEQFF.

Many counts were recorded for this clonotype. The rearrangement joins TRBV6-6 to TRBJ1-3, with unresolved D. Germline V gene lookup returns CDR1 MNHNY and CDR2 SVGAGI (reference sequence). V was pared by 0 bases and J by 0 bases, with 9 bases between. This CDR3 has 16 amino acids. Here the CDR3 reads CASSYSLWGSGNTIYF. The CDR3 bases are TGTGCCAGCAGTTACTCGCTCTGGGGCTCTGGAAACACCATATATTTT.

This clonotype occurred many times. The chain combines TRBV19 with TRBJ2-2; 7 positions match TRBD1. CDR3 length equals 15 residues. Germline V gene lookup returns CDR1 LNHDA and CDR2 SQIVND (reference sequence). The V gene end was trimmed by 7 bases and the J gene end by 5 bases; junction bases not matched to a gene: 10. CDR3 in amino acids: CASNPGQRGTGELFF. In DNA, the CDR3 is TGTGCCAGTAACCCGGGACAGAGGGGGACCGGGGAGCTGTTTTTT.

This clonotype was seen ten or more times. The chain combines TRBV9 with TRBJ1-5; 7 bases line up with TRBD1. Trimming removed 2 bases from V and 5 bases from J; junction bases left unmatched: 4. This CDR3 region has 14 residues. The germline V gene encodes CDR1 SGDLS and CDR2 YYNGEE. CDR3 DNA: TGTGCCAGCAGCGTTGGGGACAGCGATCAGCCCCAGCATTTT. This translates into CASSVGDSDQPQHF.

The chain couples TRBV20-1 to TRBJ2-1; no clear D gene. The CDR3 runs to 15 residues. The germline gives CDR1 DFQATT, CDR2 SNEGSKA (reference sequence). Deletions cut 1 base from V and 8 bases from J, with 18 bases between. The CDR3 protein is CSARGVVPTFDEQFF. CDR3 nucleotides: TGCAGTGCTAGAGGGGTAGTGCCCACCTTCGATGAGCAGTTCTTC.

A note on this clonotype: This likely comes from a read error, as the CDR3 has no conserved phenylalanine or tryptophan at its end. V and J are TRBV2 and TRBJ1-1, with D maybe TRBD1 (5 bases). The CDR3 is 12 amino acids. Germline V gene data show CDR1 as SNHLY and CDR2 as FYNNEI. V was trimmed by 6 bases and J by 6 bases, leaving 11 bases between them. The CDR3 nucleotides read TGTGCCAGCAGCGCTCAGGGTTCTGAAGCTTTCTCT. It codes for CASSAQGSEAFS.

Note on this clonotype: A much larger clone differs from this one at a single base, so this may be a read error. The chain recombines TRBV5-6 with TRBJ2-7; D is undetermined. CDR3 size: 14 residues. CDR1 and CDR2 from the germline V gene are SGHDT and YYEEEE. In nucleotides, the CDR3 is TGTGCCAGCAGCTTGTTGTCCAGGTACTACGAGCAGCACTTC. Translation: CASSLLSRYYEQHF.

Many counts were recorded for this clonotype. The V gene is TRBV29-1, the J gene TRBJ2-3; 7 positions match TRBD1. CDR3 length equals 13 residues. Trimming removed 5 bases from V and 2 bases from J; junction bases left unmatched: 4. Germline values: CDR1 SQVTM, CDR2 ANQGSEA. CDR3 sequence (DNA): TGCAGCGTTTGGACAGGAGACACAGATACGCAGTATTTT. Its translation is CSVWTGDTDTQYF.

V gene TRBV12-3 or TRBV12-4 combines with J gene TRBJ1-5; possibly TRBD1 for D (6 bases). V lost 5 bases, J lost 4 bases, and 15 bases lay in between. This CDR3 is built from 15 residues. The CDR3, as DNA: TGTGCCAGCAGTCCTCGGGAGGGGGAGAATCAGCCCCAGCATTTT. Translation gives CASSPREGENQPQHF.

Regarding this clonotype: A read error may explain this, as a much larger clone is one base away. V gene TRBV2 combines with J gene TRBJ1-1; D may be TRBD1 (6 bases). This CDR3 comprises 13 residues. The germline V gene has CDR1 SNHLY and CDR2 FYNNEI. CDR3 DNA: TGTGCCAGCGGTGAGGGGGTGAACACTGAAGCTTTCTTT. This translates into CASGEGVNTEAFF.

This clonotype has a count of ten or more. The rearrangement uses TRBV21-1 and TRBJ2-3; no check of the table's D call, TRBD1, against the DNA was made. TRBV21-1 is labeled a pseudogene. This CDR3 is 13 amino acids long. CDR3 nucleotide sequence: TGTGCCAGCAGCAAACGGACAGCAGATACGCAGTATTTT. Its protein is CASSKRTADTQYF.

In its sample, this clonotype was seen once. A much larger clone lies a single base off, so this may be a read error. The chain is built from TRBV7-8 and TRBJ2-1, with D hard to call. Germline values: CDR1 SGHVS, CDR2 FQNEAQ. The CDR3 is made up of 12 amino acids. This chain's CDR3 is CATSYRDNEQFF. CDR3 bases: TGTGCCACCAGCTACCGGGACAATGAGCAGTTCTTC.

The chain carries TRBV29-1 and TRBJ2-5, with D possibly matching TRBD2 (7 bases). Germline assignment: CDR1 SQVTM and CDR2 ANQGSEA. The germline V and J ends were trimmed by 1 base and 1 base, with 16 bases remaining between them. CDR3 size: 16 residues. In DNA, the CDR3 is TGCAGCGTTGAAGGGCGGGAGTGGGGGCCCCAAGAGACCCAGTACTTC. Translating gives CSVEGREWGPQETQYF.

As to this clonotype: This CDR3 is missing its conserved last phenylalanine or tryptophan, likely due to a read error. The rearrangement joins TRBV12-3 or TRBV12-4 to TRBJ1-1, with a weak D call TRBD1 (6 bases). V dropped 1 base and J dropped 2 bases, with 8 bases sitting between them. The CDR3 loop spans 14 amino acids. CDR3 DNA sequence: TGTGCCAGCAGTTTAGGGACAGTTAACACTGAAGCTTTCTCT. Translated, it gives CASSLGTVNTEAFS.

This clonotype was counted at least ten times. The J gene is TRBJ2-3, the V gene TRBV7-9; D ambiguous. Germline V gene data show CDR1 as SEHNR and CDR2 as FQNEAQ (reference sequence). The length of the CDR3 is 13 residues. Deletions cut 5 bases from V and 4 bases from J, with 10 bases between. Here the CDR3 reads CASSPGPSDTQYF. Written as DNA, the CDR3 is TGTGCCAGCAGCCCGGGTCCTTCAGATACGCAGTATTTT.

This clonotype showed up many times. The rearrangement uses TRBV6-5 and TRBJ1-3, with a tentative D call TRBD1 (5 bases). The CDR3 runs 12 residues. Germline lookup yields CDR1 MNHEY and CDR2 SVGAGI. Trimming stripped 8 bases from V and 7 bases from J, with 12 bases between. The CDR3 protein is CASGASTNTIYF. For the CDR3, the DNA is TGTGCCAGCGGGGCCAGTACGAACACCATATATTTT.

V is TRBV2 and J is TRBJ2-7; TRBD1 matches at 7 bases. J was trimmed by 3 bases and V by 0 bases; bases with no gene match: 8. CDR1 is SNHLY, CDR2 FYNNEI, per germline. The CDR3 runs to 16 residues. Written as DNA, the CDR3 is TGTGCCAGCAGTGAAGCGCTGGGACAGTCAGTCTACGAGCAGTACTTC. This codes for CASSEALGQSVYEQYF.

Many counts were recorded for this clonotype. This chain joins TRBV9 and TRBJ1-2; D is unresolved. Germline CDR1 reads SGDLS; CDR2 reads YYNGEE. The CDR3 covers 15 residues. V lost 3 bases, J lost 10 bases, and 22 bases lay in between. The CDR3 is CASSGGQVPAFDYTF. The CDR3 DNA is TGTGCCAGCAGCGGAGGCCAGGTGCCAGCTTTTGACTACACCTTC.

Comment on this clonotype: Sequence at one end of the junction differs from germline and may be a read error. This sequence joins TRBV12-3 or TRBV12-4 and TRBJ1-1; no definite D call. The CDR3 is 12 residues long. CDR3 bases: TGTGCCAGCCTCCTCCTGAACACTGAAGCTTCCTTT. It is translated as CASLLLNTEASF.

The J gene is TRBJ2-3, the V gene TRBV20-1; no definite D call. Germline V gene data show CDR1 as DFQATT and CDR2 as SNEGSKA (reference sequence). V lost 5 bases and J 6 bases, leaving 21 bases between the germline ends. The CDR3 is made up of 15 amino acids. This CDR3 is CSAPGGATAADTQYF. CDR3 sequence (DNA): TGCAGTGCTCCTGGTGGAGCAACCGCAGCGGATACGCAGTATTTT.